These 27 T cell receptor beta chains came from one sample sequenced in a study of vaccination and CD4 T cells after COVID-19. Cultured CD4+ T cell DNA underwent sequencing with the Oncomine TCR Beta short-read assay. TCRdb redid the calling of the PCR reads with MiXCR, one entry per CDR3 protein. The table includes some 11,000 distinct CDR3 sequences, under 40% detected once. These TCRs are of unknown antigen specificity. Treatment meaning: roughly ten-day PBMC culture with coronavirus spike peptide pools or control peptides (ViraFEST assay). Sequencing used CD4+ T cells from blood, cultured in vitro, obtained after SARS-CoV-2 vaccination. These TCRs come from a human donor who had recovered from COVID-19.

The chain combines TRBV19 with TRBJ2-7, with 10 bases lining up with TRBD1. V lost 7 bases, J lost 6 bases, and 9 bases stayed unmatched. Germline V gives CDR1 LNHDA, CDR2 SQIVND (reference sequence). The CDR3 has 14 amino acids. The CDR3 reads CASTSTGGASEQYF. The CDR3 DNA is TGTGCCAGTACTTCGACAGGGGGCGCAAGCGAGCAGTACTTC.

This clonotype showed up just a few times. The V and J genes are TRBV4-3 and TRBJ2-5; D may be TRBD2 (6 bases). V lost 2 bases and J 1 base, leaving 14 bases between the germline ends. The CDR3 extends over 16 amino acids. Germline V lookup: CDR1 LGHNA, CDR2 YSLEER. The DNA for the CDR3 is TGCGCCAGCAGCCAAAGTCTCCGGGAGCCCCAAGAGACCCAGTACTTC. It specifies CASSQSLREPQETQYF.

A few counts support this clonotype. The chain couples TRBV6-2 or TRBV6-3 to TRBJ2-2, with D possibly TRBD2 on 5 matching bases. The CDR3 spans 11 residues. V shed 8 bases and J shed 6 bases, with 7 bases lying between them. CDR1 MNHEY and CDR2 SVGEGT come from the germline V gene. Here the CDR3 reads CASRDPGELFF. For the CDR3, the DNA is TGTGCCAGCCGGGATCCCGGGGAGCTGTTTTTT.

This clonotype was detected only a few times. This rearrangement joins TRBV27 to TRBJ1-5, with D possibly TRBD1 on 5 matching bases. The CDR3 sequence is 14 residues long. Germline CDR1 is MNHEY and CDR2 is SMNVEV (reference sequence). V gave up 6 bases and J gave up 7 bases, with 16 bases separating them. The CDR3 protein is CASSPSGGSQPQHF. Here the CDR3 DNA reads TGTGCCAGCAGCCCCAGTGGGGGGTCCCAGCCCCAGCATTTT.

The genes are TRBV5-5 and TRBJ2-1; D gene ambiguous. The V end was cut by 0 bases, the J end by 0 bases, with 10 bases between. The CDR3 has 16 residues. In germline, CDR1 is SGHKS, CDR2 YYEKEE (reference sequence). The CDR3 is CASSLEAATSYNEQFF. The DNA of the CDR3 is TGTGCCAGCAGCTTGGAGGCAGCCACCTCCTACAATGAGCAGTTCTTC.

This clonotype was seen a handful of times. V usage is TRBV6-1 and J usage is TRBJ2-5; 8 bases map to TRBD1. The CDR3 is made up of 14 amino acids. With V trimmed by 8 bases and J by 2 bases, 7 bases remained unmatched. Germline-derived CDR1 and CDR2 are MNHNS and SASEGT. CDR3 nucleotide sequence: TGTGCCAGCTCCTCGAACAGGGGGCAAGAGACCCAGTACTTC. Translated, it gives CASSSNRGQETQYF.

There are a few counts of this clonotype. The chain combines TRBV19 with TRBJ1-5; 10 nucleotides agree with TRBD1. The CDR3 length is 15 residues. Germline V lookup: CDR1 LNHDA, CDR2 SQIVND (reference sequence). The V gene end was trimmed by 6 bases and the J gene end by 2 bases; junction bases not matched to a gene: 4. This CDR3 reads CASSTGTGGNQPQHF. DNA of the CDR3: TGTGCCAGTAGCACAGGGACAGGGGGCAATCAGCCCCAGCATTTT.

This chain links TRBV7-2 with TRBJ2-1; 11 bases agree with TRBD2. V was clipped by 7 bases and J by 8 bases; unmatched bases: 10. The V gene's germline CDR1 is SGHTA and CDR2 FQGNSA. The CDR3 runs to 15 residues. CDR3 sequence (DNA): TGTGCCAGCAAAAACGACATACTAGCGGGAGATGAGCAGTTCTTC. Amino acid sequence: CASKNDILAGDEQFF. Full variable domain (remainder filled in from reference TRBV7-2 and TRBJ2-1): GAGVSQSPSNKVTEKGKDVELRCDPISGHTALYWYRQSLGQGLEFLIYFQGNSAPDKSGLPSDRFSAERTGGSVSTLTIQRTQQEDSAVYLCASKNDILAGDEQFFGPGTRLTVL.

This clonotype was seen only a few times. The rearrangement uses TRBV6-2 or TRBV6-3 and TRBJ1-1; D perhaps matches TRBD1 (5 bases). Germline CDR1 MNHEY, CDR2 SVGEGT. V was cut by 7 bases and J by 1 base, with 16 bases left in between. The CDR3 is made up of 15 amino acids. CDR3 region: CASNGATDRNTEAFF. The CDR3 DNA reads TGTGCCAGCAACGGTGCTACCGACAGGAACACTGAAGCTTTCTTT.

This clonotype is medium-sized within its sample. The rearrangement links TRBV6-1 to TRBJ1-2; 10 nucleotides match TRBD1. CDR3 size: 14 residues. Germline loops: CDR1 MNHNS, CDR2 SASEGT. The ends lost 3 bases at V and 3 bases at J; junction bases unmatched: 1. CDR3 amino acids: CASSDGTGDYGYTF. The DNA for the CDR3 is TGTGCCAGCAGTGACGGGACAGGGGACTATGGCTACACCTTC.

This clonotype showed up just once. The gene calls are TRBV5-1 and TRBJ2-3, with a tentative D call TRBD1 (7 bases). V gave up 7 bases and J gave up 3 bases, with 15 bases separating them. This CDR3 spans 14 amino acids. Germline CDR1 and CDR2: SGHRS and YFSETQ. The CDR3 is CASHTGEVTDTQYF. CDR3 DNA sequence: TGCGCCAGCCACACAGGGGAGGTGACAGATACGCAGTATTTT.

The CDR3 loop is CASSLHPLKDGYTF. The CDR3 DNA follows: TGTGCCAGCAGCTTACATCCCCTGAAAGATGGCTACACCTTC. V is TRBV7-2 and J is TRBJ1-2; D is undetermined. Per germline, CDR1 SGHTA and CDR2 FQGNSA. The V gene lost 2 bases and the J gene lost 6 bases, with 13 bases spanning the gap. The CDR3 is made up of 14 amino acids.

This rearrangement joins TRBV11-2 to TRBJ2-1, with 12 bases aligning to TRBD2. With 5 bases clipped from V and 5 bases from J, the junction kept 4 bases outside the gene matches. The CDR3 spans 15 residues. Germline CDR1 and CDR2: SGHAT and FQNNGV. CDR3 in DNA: TGTGCCAGCAGCCGGACTAGCGGGATCGACAATGAGCAGTTCTTC. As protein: CASSRTSGIDNEQFF.

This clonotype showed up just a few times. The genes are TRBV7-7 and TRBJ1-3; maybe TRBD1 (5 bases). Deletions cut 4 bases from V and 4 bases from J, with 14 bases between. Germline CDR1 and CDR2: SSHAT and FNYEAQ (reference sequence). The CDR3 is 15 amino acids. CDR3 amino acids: CASSSGGAGGNTIYF. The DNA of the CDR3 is TGTGCCAGCAGCTCGGGGGGAGCTGGCGGAAACACCATATATTTT.

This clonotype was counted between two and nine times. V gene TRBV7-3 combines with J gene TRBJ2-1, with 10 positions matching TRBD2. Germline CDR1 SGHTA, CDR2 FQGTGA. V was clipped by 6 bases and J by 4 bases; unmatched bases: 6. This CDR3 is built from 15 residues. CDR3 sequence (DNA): TGTGCCAGCAGGACCGGGACTAGCGATTACAATGAGCAGTTCTTC. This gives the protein CASRTGTSDYNEQFF. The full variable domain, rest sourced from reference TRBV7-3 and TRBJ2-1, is GAGVSQTPSNKVTEKGKYVELRCDPISGHTALYWYRQSLGQGPEFLIYFQGTGAADDSGLPNDRFFAVRPEGSVSTLKIQRTERGDSAVYLCASRTGTSDYNEQFFGPGTRLTVL.

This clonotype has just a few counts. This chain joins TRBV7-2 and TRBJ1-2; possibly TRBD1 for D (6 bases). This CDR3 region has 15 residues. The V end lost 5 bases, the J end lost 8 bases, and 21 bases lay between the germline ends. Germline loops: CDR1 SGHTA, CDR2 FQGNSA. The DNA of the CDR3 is TGTGCCAGCAGCAATTACCTATGGGGGGACAACGGCTACACCTTC. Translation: CASSNYLWGDNGYTF.

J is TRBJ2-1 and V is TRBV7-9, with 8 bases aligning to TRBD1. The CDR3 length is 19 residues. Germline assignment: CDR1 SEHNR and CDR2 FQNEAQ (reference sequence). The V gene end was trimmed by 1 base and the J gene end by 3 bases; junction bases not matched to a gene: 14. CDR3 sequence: CASSLEGGGRGQGYNEQFF. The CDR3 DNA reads TGTGCCAGCAGCTTAGAAGGAGGGGGCCGTGGACAGGGCTACAATGAGCAGTTCTTC.

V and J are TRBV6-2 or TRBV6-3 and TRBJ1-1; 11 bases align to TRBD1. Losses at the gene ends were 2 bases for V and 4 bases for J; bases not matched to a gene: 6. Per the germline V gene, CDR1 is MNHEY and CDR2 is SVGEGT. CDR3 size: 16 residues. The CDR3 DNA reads TGTGCCAGCAGTTACGGGCCGGGACAGGGGGGCACTGAAGCTTTCTTT. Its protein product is CASSYGPGQGGTEAFF.

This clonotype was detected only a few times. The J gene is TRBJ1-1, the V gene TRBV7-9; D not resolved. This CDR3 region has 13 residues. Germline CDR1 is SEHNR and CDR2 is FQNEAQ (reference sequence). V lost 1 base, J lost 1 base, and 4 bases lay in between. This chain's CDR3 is CASSLEGNTEAFF. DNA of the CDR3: TGTGCCAGCAGCTTAGAAGGGAACACTGAAGCTTTCTTT.

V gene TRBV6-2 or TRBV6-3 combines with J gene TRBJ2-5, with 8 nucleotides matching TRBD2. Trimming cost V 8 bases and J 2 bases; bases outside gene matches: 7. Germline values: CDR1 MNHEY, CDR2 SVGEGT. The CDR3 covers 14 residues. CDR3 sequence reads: CASAAGALQETQYF. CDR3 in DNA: TGTGCCAGCGCAGCGGGAGCCCTACAAGAGACCCAGTACTTC.

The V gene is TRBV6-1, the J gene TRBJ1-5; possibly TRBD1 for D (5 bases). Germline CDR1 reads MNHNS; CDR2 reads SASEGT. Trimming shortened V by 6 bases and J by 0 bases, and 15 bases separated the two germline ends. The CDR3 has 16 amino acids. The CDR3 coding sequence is TGTGCCAGCAGACCCGGGGGAGTTTATAGCAATCAGCCCCAGCATTTT. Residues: CASRPGGVYSNQPQHF.

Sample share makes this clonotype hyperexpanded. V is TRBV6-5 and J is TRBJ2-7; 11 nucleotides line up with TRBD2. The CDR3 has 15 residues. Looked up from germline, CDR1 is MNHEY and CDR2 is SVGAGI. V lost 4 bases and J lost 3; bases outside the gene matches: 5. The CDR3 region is CASSLGLAAFYEQYF. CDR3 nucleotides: TGTGCCAGCAGTTTGGGACTAGCGGCCTTCTACGAGCAGTACTTC.

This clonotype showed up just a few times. Written as DNA, the CDR3 is TGCGCCAGCAGCCAGGATGGCCAGGGGAATGGCTACACCTTC. This codes for CASSQDGQGNGYTF. This chain uses TRBV5-1 with TRBJ1-2, with D maybe TRBD1 (6 bases). V dropped 4 bases and J dropped 6 bases, with 16 bases sitting between them. CDR1 is SGHRS, CDR2 YFSETQ, per germline. CDR3 length equals 14 residues.

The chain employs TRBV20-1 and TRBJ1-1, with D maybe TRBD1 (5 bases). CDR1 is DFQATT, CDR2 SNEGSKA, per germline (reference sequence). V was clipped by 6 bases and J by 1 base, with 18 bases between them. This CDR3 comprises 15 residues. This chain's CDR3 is CSAPTFRATNTEAFF. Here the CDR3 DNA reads TGCAGTGCCCCCACGTTCAGGGCAACGAACACTGAAGCTTTCTTT.

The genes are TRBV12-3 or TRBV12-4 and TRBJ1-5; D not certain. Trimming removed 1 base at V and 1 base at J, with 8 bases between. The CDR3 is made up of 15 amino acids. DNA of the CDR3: TGTGCCAGCAGTTTAGGCACCTTAAGCAATCAGCCCCAGCATTTT. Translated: CASSLGTLSNQPQHF.

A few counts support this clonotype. The CDR3 protein is CASSYYAKNTDTQYF. The CDR3, as DNA: TGTGCCAGCAGTTATTACGCGAAAAACACAGATACGCAGTATTTT. The gene calls are TRBV6-5 and TRBJ2-3; no clear D gene. The CDR3 contains 15 residues. Trimming pared 3 bases from V and 2 bases from J, leaving 12 bases between. CDR1 and CDR2 (germline): MNHEY, SVGAGI.

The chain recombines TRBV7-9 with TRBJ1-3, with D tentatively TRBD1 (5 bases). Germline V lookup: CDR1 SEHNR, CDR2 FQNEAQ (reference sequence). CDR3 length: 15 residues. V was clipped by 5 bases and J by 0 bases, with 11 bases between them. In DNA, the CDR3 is TGTGCCAGCAGCCTTGCGGGGGGCTCTGGAAACACCATATATTTT. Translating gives CASSLAGGSGNTIYF.